Listed here is a single TCR beta chain. Its antigen is currently unknown. The sample is drawn from a study of T cell responses to AZD1222 COVID-19 vaccine. Overall study results and limits: Only a handful of AZD1222 recipients, several in all, had baseline seropositivity. Females made up more of the donors, who were largely white British, and clonal diversity may have come out too low. Targeting of unmutated variant regions was reportedly seen in nearly half of spike-specific TCRs.

Using immunoSEQ multiplex PCR, the repertoire was profiled, and TCRdb retains in-frame clones only, with some absent. The table includes roughly 120,000 clones, about 90% detected once. Trimming took 5 bases from V and 10 from J, leaving 12 bases between them. The germline CDR1 and CDR2 sequences are KGHSH and LQKENI. The CDR3 runs to 12 residues. The sequenced sample was peripheral blood, obtained on day 0 of AZD1222 vaccination. This TCR was sampled from an adult in good health. The V call is TRBV18, the J call TRBJ2-1; D gene ambiguous. Here the CDR3 reads CASSSSLGEQFF. CDR3 sequence (DNA): TGTGCCAGCTCATCCTCCCTCGGGGAGCAGTTCTTC.